The rows below give T cell receptor beta chains drawn from one sample of a study of T cell repertoires in cytomegalovirus infection. One entry per CDR3 protein, called by TCRdb with MiXCR from the reads. The top ten hold 55% to 60% of the sample, which has roughly 220,000 distinct CDR3 sequences, roughly two fifths seen once. These TCRs' antigens remain unknown. The input for sequencing was CD8+ T cells from cultured PBMCs, taken from culture after CMV antigen stimulation. Receptors originate from a human donor in good health (CMV status not recorded). Some clones in this sample may be carry-over from other donors' samples. CDR3s include the opening cysteine and the closing phenylalanine or tryptophan. D genes are given only for firm matches. Size values are once, few and many counts, or a class for expanded clones, and some rows have none.

clone_size: few
d_call: .
v_call: TRBV7-8
j_call: TRBJ2-1
cdr3_nt: TGTGCCAGCAGCTTAGAATCTAGTCCCTCCTACAATGAGCAGTTCTTC
cdr3_aa: CASSLESSPSYNEQFF

clone_size: few
d_call: .
v_call: TRBV12-3/TRBV12-4
j_call: TRBJ1-5
cdr3_nt: TGTGCCAGCAGTTTATGGGCCCTGGGGAGGGGCAATCAGCCCCAGCATTTT
cdr3_aa: CASSLWALGRGNQPQHF

clone_size: many
d_call: .
v_call: TRBV7-6
j_call: TRBJ2-4
cdr3_nt: TGTGCCAGCAGCCAATCCAGGGGTCCCCAAAACATTCAGTACTTC
cdr3_aa: CASSQSRGPQNIQYF

clone_size: .
d_call: .
v_call: TRBV12-3/TRBV12-4
j_call: TRBJ1-5
cdr3_nt: TGTGCCAGCAGTTTCAGAGGGGAGGCCAATCAGCCCCAGCATTTT
cdr3_aa: CASSFRGEANQPQHF

clone_size: .
d_call: .
v_call: TRBV29-1
j_call: TRBJ1-2
cdr3_nt: TGCAGCGTTGAGACGGCAGTTAAGGGCTACACCTTC
cdr3_aa: CSVETAVKGYTF

clone_size: few
d_call: TRBD1
v_call: TRBV7-6
j_call: TRBJ2-7
cdr3_nt: TGTGCCAGCAGCGGCCGAGGGACAGACCTCCTGGAGCAGTACTTC
cdr3_aa: CASSGRGTDLLEQYF

clone_size: .
d_call: .
v_call: TRBV7-6
j_call: TRBJ2-7
cdr3_nt: TGTGCCAGCAGCTTAGCGGGGGACGGGGGTCGGGAGCAGTACTTC
cdr3_aa: CASSLAGDGGREQYF

clone_size: few
d_call: .
v_call: TRBV27
j_call: TRBJ2-1
cdr3_nt: TGTGCCAGCAGTTTATCGTCCCCATTAGAGGGGGATGAGCAGTTCTTC
cdr3_aa: CASSLSSPLEGDEQFF

clone_size: .
d_call: .
v_call: TRBV10-3
j_call: TRBJ1-1
cdr3_nt: TGTGCCATCAGTCGCAGGAGCGACACGAACACTGAAGCTTTCTTT
cdr3_aa: CAISRRSDTNTEAFF

clone_size: .
d_call: .
v_call: TRBV20-1
j_call: TRBJ2-1
cdr3_nt: TGCAGTGCTAGAGGACTAGGAGACTCCTACAATGAGCAGTTCTTC
cdr3_aa: CSARGLGDSYNEQFF

clone_size: many
d_call: .
v_call: TRBV7-9
j_call: TRBJ1-2
cdr3_nt: TGTGCCAGCAGCTCACCGGGGACGGTGGAGGGCTACACCTTC
cdr3_aa: CASSSPGTVEGYTF

clone_size: few
d_call: .
v_call: TRBV28
j_call: TRBJ1-3
cdr3_nt: TGTGCCAGCAGTTTCCGTGGCAGCAGCTCTGGAAACACCATATATTTT
cdr3_aa: CASSFRGSSSGNTIYF

clone_size: few
d_call: .
v_call: TRBV7-8
j_call: TRBJ1-1
cdr3_nt: TGTGCCAGCTCTCTCGGAGGGAGGTACACTGAAGCTTTCTTT
cdr3_aa: CASSLGGRYTEAFF

clone_size: .
d_call: TRBD1
v_call: TRBV28
j_call: TRBJ2-1
cdr3_nt: TGTGCCACCCTGGGACAGGCGACTTACTCCTCTTCCTACAATGAGCAGTTCTTC
cdr3_aa: CATLGQATYSSSYNEQFF

clone_size: .
d_call: TRBD2
v_call: TRBV6-1
j_call: TRBJ2-4
cdr3_nt: TGTGCCAGCAGTGAAGCCATACTCCAGGGAGGGGAAAACATTCAGTACTTC
cdr3_aa: CASSEAILQGGENIQYF

clone_size: .
d_call: TRBD2
v_call: TRBV7-6
j_call: TRBJ2-1
cdr3_nt: TGTGCCAGCAGCCCGAGGGTAGCGGGGGGCAACAATGAGCAGTTCTTC
cdr3_aa: CASSPRVAGGNNEQFF

clone_size: .
d_call: TRBD1
v_call: TRBV12-3/TRBV12-4
j_call: TRBJ1-4
cdr3_nt: TGTGCCAGCAGTTGGAACTTACAGGGGGATGAAAAACTGTTTTTT
cdr3_aa: CASSWNLQGDEKLFF

clone_size: few
d_call: .
v_call: TRBV9
j_call: TRBJ2-2
cdr3_nt: TGTGCCAGCAGCGTAGACAGGAAGGGAGTAAACACCGGGGAGCTGTTTTTT
cdr3_aa: CASSVDRKGVNTGELFF

clone_size: .
d_call: TRBD2
v_call: TRBV6-5
j_call: TRBJ2-3
cdr3_nt: TGTGCCAGCAGTTTAAAGCGGGGCGGCACAGATACGCAGTATTTT
cdr3_aa: CASSLKRGGTDTQYF

clone_size: .
d_call: .
v_call: TRBV4-2
j_call: TRBJ1-6
cdr3_nt: TGTGCCAGCAGCACCCAGGGGAAAGCCTATAATTCACCCCTCCACTTT
cdr3_aa: CASSTQGKAYNSPLHF

clone_size: .
d_call: .
v_call: TRBV7-2
j_call: TRBJ2-2
cdr3_nt: TGTGCCAGCAGCCCCAGCCGGGAGCTGTTTTTT
cdr3_aa: CASSPSRELFF

clone_size: once
d_call: .
v_call: TRBV7-9
j_call: TRBJ2-1
cdr3_nt: TGTGCCAGCACGGCCCTGGGGAGCAATGAGCAGTTCTTC
cdr3_aa: CASTALGSNEQFF

clone_size: .
d_call: .
v_call: TRBV19
j_call: TRBJ2-3
cdr3_nt: TGTGCCAGTAGTATAGCGGGCAGAACCACAGATACGCAGTATTTT
cdr3_aa: CASSIAGRTTDTQYF

clone_size: many
d_call: .
v_call: TRBV27
j_call: TRBJ1-2
cdr3_nt: TGTGCCAGCAGCCACGTCGGCCACTATGGCTACACCTTC
cdr3_aa: CASSHVGHYGYTF

clone_size: many
d_call: .
v_call: TRBV7-8
j_call: TRBJ2-1
cdr3_nt: TGTGCCAGCAGCTTAGAAGGAGAGGGGCTTTACAATGAGCAGTTCTTC
cdr3_aa: CASSLEGEGLYNEQFF

clone_size: .
d_call: .
v_call: TRBV11-2
j_call: TRBJ2-1
cdr3_nt: TGTGCCAGCAGCTTCGAGCGAGATGAGCAGTTCTTC
cdr3_aa: CASSFERDEQFF

clone_size: once
d_call: TRBD2
v_call: TRBV27
j_call: TRBJ2-7
cdr3_nt: TGTGCCAGCAGTTTATCGACGGGGGGTAGCGACGAGCAGTACTTC
cdr3_aa: CASSLSTGGSDEQYF

clone_size: .
d_call: .
v_call: TRBV7-9
j_call: TRBJ2-1
cdr3_nt: TGTGCCAGCAGCTCCCTCCAGGGAGGAATTGAGCAGTTCTTC
cdr3_aa: CASSSLQGGIEQFF

clone_size: .
d_call: TRBD1
v_call: TRBV9
j_call: TRBJ1-1
cdr3_nt: TGTGCCAGCAGCCCCGCAGGGGGCCTAGTGAACACTGAAGCTTTCTTT
cdr3_aa: CASSPAGGLVNTEAFF

clone_size: once
d_call: .
v_call: TRBV7-7
j_call: TRBJ2-1
cdr3_nt: TGTGCTAGCAGCTCAGATAGCGGAGTGTACAATGAGCAGTTCTTC
cdr3_aa: CASSSDSGVYNEQFF

clone_size: .
d_call: TRBD2
v_call: TRBV2
j_call: TRBJ2-3
cdr3_nt: TGTGCCAGCAGCAAGCGGGGGTATTGGGATACGCAGTATTTT
cdr3_aa: CASSKRGYWDTQYF

clone_size: many
d_call: TRBD1
v_call: TRBV20-1
j_call: TRBJ1-6
cdr3_nt: TGCAGTGTTAGGCCGGACAGGGAGAATTCACCCCTCCACTTT
cdr3_aa: CSVRPDRENSPLHF

clone_size: .
d_call: .
v_call: TRBV6-5
j_call: TRBJ2-1
cdr3_nt: TGTGCCAGCAGTTACTCTTGGGGGAGCTCCTACAATGAGCAGTTCTTC
cdr3_aa: CASSYSWGSSYNEQFF

clone_size: few
d_call: TRBD1
v_call: TRBV6-1
j_call: TRBJ1-1
cdr3_nt: TGTGCCAGCAGTGCCTGGGACAGGGGGCTGGACACTGAAGCTTTCTTT
cdr3_aa: CASSAWDRGLDTEAFF

clone_size: few
d_call: TRBD2
v_call: TRBV7-8
j_call: TRBJ2-3
cdr3_nt: TGTGCCAGCAGCTTGCCTAGCGGGGGATCCCTTAGCACAGATACGCAGTATTTT
cdr3_aa: CASSLPSGGSLSTDTQYF

clone_size: .
d_call: TRBD2
v_call: TRBV28
j_call: TRBJ2-5
cdr3_nt: TGTGCCAGCAGTCCACTCTTAGCGGGAGCAGGAGAGACCCAGTACTTC
cdr3_aa: CASSPLLAGAGETQYF

clone_size: .
d_call: TRBD2
v_call: TRBV2
j_call: TRBJ2-1
cdr3_nt: TGTGCCAGCAAACTAGCGGGAGGCTACAATGAGCAGTTCTTC
cdr3_aa: CASKLAGGYNEQFF

clone_size: .
d_call: .
v_call: TRBV28
j_call: TRBJ2-7
cdr3_nt: TGTGCCAGCAGCCTTTCCGCGGGGGCCGACGAGCAGTACTTC
cdr3_aa: CASSLSAGADEQYF

clone_size: .
d_call: .
v_call: TRBV10-3
j_call: TRBJ2-7
cdr3_nt: TGTGCCATCAGTGAGTCGGCAGGGGCTGACGAGCAGTACTTC
cdr3_aa: CAISESAGADEQYF

clone_size: many
d_call: .
v_call: TRBV7-2
j_call: TRBJ2-1
cdr3_nt: TGTGCCAGCAGCTTAGATGGCGGGTCCTACAATGAGCAGTTCTTC
cdr3_aa: CASSLDGGSYNEQFF

clone_size: .
d_call: .
v_call: TRBV27
j_call: TRBJ1-1
cdr3_nt: TGTGCCAGCAGTTTAAGGGGTAGAAACACTGAAGCTTTCTTT
cdr3_aa: CASSLRGRNTEAFF

clone_size: .
d_call: .
v_call: TRBV19
j_call: TRBJ2-7
cdr3_nt: TGTGCCAGTAGTATCGGTGGGCCAGTGGAAACTAGCTCCTACGAGCAGTACTTC
cdr3_aa: CASSIGGPVETSSYEQYF

clone_size: .
d_call: .
v_call: TRBV7-9
j_call: TRBJ2-3
cdr3_nt: TGTGCCAGCAGCTTACGCAGGGTAGCTTATACAGATACGCAGTATTTT
cdr3_aa: CASSLRRVAYTDTQYF